The source of this TCR beta chain is a study of T cell responses to AZD1222 COVID-19 vaccine. The study, taken as a whole, reports: Clonal diversity was possibly underestimated, and white British individuals and females predominated among donors.

TCRdb's copy holds only in-frame clones and misses some; the assay was immunoSEQ multiplex PCR. The sample consists of 100,000 to 120,000 clones, 80% to 90% of them appearing once. There are 18 residues in the CDR3. Per germline, CDR1 SGHVS and CDR2 FQNEAQ. V lost 1 base and J lost 0; bases outside the gene matches: 4. Comment on this clone: The antigen is not known.

The genes are TRBV7-8 and TRBJ2-1; the match to TRBD2 covers 12 bases. The receptor was isolated from an adult who received the AZD1222 COVID-19 vaccine. The sequenced sample was peripheral blood, obtained 28 days after the second AZD1222 dose. CDR3 DNA: TGTGCCAGCAGCTTAGGACTAGCGGGAGTGACCTCCTACAATGAGCAGTTCTTC. Its translation is CASSLGLAGVTSYNEQFF.